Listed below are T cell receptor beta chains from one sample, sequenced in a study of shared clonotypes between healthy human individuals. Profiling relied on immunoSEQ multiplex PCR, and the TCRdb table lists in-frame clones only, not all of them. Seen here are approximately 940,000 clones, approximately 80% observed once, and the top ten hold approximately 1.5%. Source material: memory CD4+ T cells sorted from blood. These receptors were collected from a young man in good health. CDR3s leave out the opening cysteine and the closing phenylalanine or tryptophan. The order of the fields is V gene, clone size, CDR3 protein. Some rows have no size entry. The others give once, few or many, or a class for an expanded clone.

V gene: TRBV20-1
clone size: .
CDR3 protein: SAGGGGYT

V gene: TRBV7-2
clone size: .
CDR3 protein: ASSLDQGNDGYT

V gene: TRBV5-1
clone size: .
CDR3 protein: ASSWEFSYEQY

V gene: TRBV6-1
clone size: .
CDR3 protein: ASSFGTGVGEQY

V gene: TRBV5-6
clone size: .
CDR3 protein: ASSLVQVSAGELF

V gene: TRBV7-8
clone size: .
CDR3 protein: ASSSTLAGVTDTQY

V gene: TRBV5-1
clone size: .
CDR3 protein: ASRIGWGRTSTDTQY

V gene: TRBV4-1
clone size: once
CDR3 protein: ASSQDSSYNSPLH

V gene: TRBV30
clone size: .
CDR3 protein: AWSVSAGGSGQF

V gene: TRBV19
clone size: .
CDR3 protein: ASTEGYNNQPQH

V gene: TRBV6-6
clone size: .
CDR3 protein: ASSPGTSASSYEQY

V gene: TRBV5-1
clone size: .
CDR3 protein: ASKTGTGGSFQETQY

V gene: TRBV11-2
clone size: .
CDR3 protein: ASSPRGGGETQY

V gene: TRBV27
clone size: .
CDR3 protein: ASSFRDRYQETQY

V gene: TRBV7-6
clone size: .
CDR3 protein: ASSSASGGAGEQF

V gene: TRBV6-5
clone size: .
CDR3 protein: ASSYIKGVYT

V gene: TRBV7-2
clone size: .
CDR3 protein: ASSLGSDIQY

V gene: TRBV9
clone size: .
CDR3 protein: ASSVVEAGAVTQY

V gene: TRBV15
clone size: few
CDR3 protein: ATSARDRGRSNEQF

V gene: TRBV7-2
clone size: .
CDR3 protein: ASSLMPGNYEQY

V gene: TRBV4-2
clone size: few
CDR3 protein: ASLRTGNTEAF

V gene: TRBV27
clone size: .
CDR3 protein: ASSSRASDYGYT

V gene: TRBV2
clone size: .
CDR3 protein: ASTMGTGKGEKLF

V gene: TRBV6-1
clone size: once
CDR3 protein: ASSVIGDTQY

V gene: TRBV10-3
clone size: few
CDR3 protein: AIRRQGQGPYEQY

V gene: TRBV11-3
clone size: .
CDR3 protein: ASSFGSGANVLT

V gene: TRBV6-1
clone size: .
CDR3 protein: ASSEGQGPSDEQF

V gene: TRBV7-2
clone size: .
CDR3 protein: ASSFYNQPQH